This T cell receptor beta chain came from a study of beta chain features in type 1 diabetes. Study-wide results and limits: In every one of the four CD4+ subsets, TCRB CDR3s were moderately but significantly shorter in Type 1 diabetes patients.

The CDR3 covers 15 residues. Germline lookup yields CDR1 MNHEY and CDR2 SVGAGI. The V and J ends lost 2 bases and 3 bases respectively, with 13 bases between them. This clone was seen a handful of times. Antigen: not known. The authors reverse transcribed all of the isolated RNA, so sequencing captured expressed TCRB transcripts. Produced via immunoSEQ multiplex PCR; TCRdb's table is partial and in-frame only. The sample gives about 370,000 clones, around 9.6% of which show up once; about 0.63% is in the top ten. This rearrangement joins TRBV6-5 to TRBJ2-5, with D tentatively TRBD1 or TRBD2 (6 bases each). Source material: central memory CD4+ T cells from blood. The sequence was obtained from a man aged 25-40 years with type 1 diabetes. CDR3 in amino acids: CASSYAGTTKETQYF. CDR3 nucleotides: TGTGCCAGCAGTTACGCGGGGACAACTAAAGAGACCCAGTACTTC.